These 29 T cell receptor beta chains came from one sample sequenced in a study of T cell repertoires in cytomegalovirus infection. TCRdb called the reads again in MiXCR, with one record for every CDR3 protein. The repertoire includes approximately 490,000 distinct CDR3 sequences, about 11% of them detected once, and 9.5% to 13% sits in the top ten. The specimen sequenced was PBMCs. Receptor source: a human donor in good health (CMV status not recorded). Some clones in this sample may be carry-over from other donors' samples.

This clonotype was picked up many times. The chain combines TRBV19 with TRBJ2-1; D not resolved. The V and J ends lost 3 bases and 7 bases respectively, with 19 bases between them. This CDR3 spans 16 amino acids. Germline V gene data show CDR1 as LNHDA and CDR2 as SQIVND (reference sequence). CDR3 DNA sequence: TGTGCCAGTAGTATCGCGCCAGCTCCTGCGGCAAATGAGCAGTTCTTC. Residues: CASSIAPAPAANEQFF.

At least ten counts were recorded for this clonotype. This chain links TRBV18 with TRBJ2-2, with D unclear. V lost 6 bases, J lost 7 bases, and 15 bases lay in between. CDR1 is KGHSH and CDR2 is LQKENI in the germline V gene. The CDR3 length is 14 residues. CDR3 bases: TGTGCCAGCTCTCTAGGGCCGATTGACGGGGAGCTGTTTTTT. It translates to CASSLGPIDGELFF.

This clonotype was observed at least ten times. The chain links TRBV25-1 to TRBJ1-2, with 9 positions matching TRBD1. CDR3 length: 16 amino acids. V was clipped by 4 bases and J by 2 bases; unmatched bases: 8. Germline V gene data show CDR1 as MGHDK and CDR2 as SYGVNS. CDR3 loop: CASSGRRTGANYGYTF. Written as DNA, the CDR3 is TGTGCCAGCAGTGGGAGACGGACAGGGGCCAACTATGGCTACACCTTC.

There are many counts of this clonotype. The chain recombines TRBV23-1 with TRBJ1-5, with D perhaps matching TRBD1 (5 bases). TRBV23-1 has ORF status, its function being uncertain. The CDR3 is 16 residues long. V dropped 0 bases and J dropped 2 bases, with 11 bases sitting between them. CDR3 DNA: TGCGCCAGCAGTCAATCTCGCAGGGTTGGCAATCAGCCCCAGCATTTT. It codes for CASSQSRRVGNQPQHF.

This clonotype was counted many times. This chain uses TRBV9 with TRBJ1-1; D uncertain. V was cut by 2 bases and J by 1 base, with 6 bases left in between. The CDR3 contains 13 residues. Per the germline V gene, CDR1 is SGDLS and CDR2 is YYNGEE. CDR3 loop: CASSVTANTEAFF. The DNA of the CDR3 is TGTGCCAGCAGCGTTACAGCGAACACTGAAGCTTTCTTT. The complete variable domain, with remaining parts taken from reference TRBV9 and TRBJ1-1, reads DSGVTQTPKHLITATGQRVTLRCSPRSGDLSVYWYQQSLDQGLQFLIQYYNGEERAKGNILERFSAQQFPDLHSELNLSSLELGDSALYFCASSVTANTEAFFGQGTRLTVV.

The rearrangement uses TRBV28 and TRBJ2-7, with D possibly TRBD2 on 5 matching bases. Trimming stripped 5 bases from V and 1 base from J, with 15 bases between. Germline loops: CDR1 MDHEN, CDR2 SYDVKM. This CDR3 has 15 amino acids. The CDR3 protein is CASSLDGVSSYEQYF. CDR3 nucleotides: TGTGCCAGCAGTCTGGACGGGGTATCATCCTACGAGCAGTACTTC.

Ten or more counts support this clonotype. V and J are TRBV19 and TRBJ2-1, with unresolved D. The CDR3 has 13 residues. Per the germline V gene, CDR1 is LNHDA and CDR2 is SQIVND (reference sequence). The V and J ends lost 4 bases and 9 bases respectively, with 13 bases between them. CDR3 DNA sequence: TGTGCCAGTAGTACACGCCCAAGTGGTGAGCAGTTCTTC. Translated: CASSTRPSGEQFF.

This clonotype was observed many times. The chain combines TRBV6-5 with TRBJ1-2; no clear D gene. V gave up 8 bases and J gave up 4 bases, with 14 bases separating them. This CDR3 is 13 amino acids long. The germline CDR1 and CDR2 sequences are MNHEY and SVGAGI. CDR3 DNA: TGTGCCAGCCAAAGAGGAGGTTCCTATGGCTACACCTTC. It translates to CASQRGGSYGYTF.

This clonotype has at least ten counts. The chain combines TRBV11-1 with TRBJ1-2, with 9 bases that match TRBD1. Germline V gene data show CDR1 as SGHAT and CDR2 as FQDESV (reference sequence). After removal of 5 bases from V and 2 bases from J, the junction contained 6 bases not matched to a gene. This CDR3 has 15 residues. As DNA, the CDR3 is TGTGCCAGCAGCCGAGAAGGACAGGGGAACTATGGCTACACCTTC. This gives the protein CASSREGQGNYGYTF.

CDR3 loop: CASSLDSGREAFF. CDR3 sequence (DNA): TGTGCCAGCAGCTTAGATTCGGGCAGGGAAGCTTTCTTT. This chain joins TRBV13 and TRBJ1-1, with unresolved D. The CDR3 runs to 13 residues. V lost 1 base and J 8 bases, leaving 11 bases between the germline ends. Per germline, CDR1 PRHDT and CDR2 FYEKMQ (reference sequence).

This clonotype was recorded at least ten times. The DNA for the CDR3 is TGTGCCAGCAGCCCTGCAGGACCCACCGGGGAGCTGTTTTTT. Its protein product is CASSPAGPTGELFF. The V and J genes are TRBV7-6 and TRBJ2-2; D gene ambiguous. Trimming removed 5 bases from V and 4 bases from J, with 11 bases in between. Germline lookup yields CDR1 SGHVS and CDR2 FNYEAQ. The CDR3 is 14 residues long.

The J gene is TRBJ2-1, the V gene TRBV19; D is undetermined. Looked up from germline, CDR1 is LNHDA and CDR2 is SQIVND (reference sequence). This CDR3 region has 14 residues. V was pared by 10 bases and J by 6 bases, with 19 bases between. CDR3 sequence (DNA): TGTGCCATCTCAACGGCCCCTTCGGGCAATGAGCAGTTCTTC. This sequence encodes CAISTAPSGNEQFF.

This clonotype was counted many times. An end of the junction does not agree with germline; a read error may underlie this. The genes are TRBV28 and TRBJ2-7; D unclear. Germline V gene sequence: CDR1 MDHEN, CDR2 SYDVKM. The CDR3 runs 12 residues. The CDR3 here is CASSLLGGEQYF. DNA for the CDR3: TGTGCCAGCAGCTTATTAGGTGGGGAGCAGTACTTC.

This clonotype has a handful of counts. The CDR3 region is CASSFTTSGRKSTDTQYF. DNA for the CDR3: TGTGCCAGCAGTTTTACGACTAGCGGGAGGAAAAGCACAGATACGCAGTATTTT. The chain joins TRBV28 to TRBJ2-3; 13 nucleotides align to TRBD2. There are 18 residues in the CDR3. V gave up 3 bases and J gave up 0 bases; unmatched junction bases: 6. CDR1 is MDHEN and CDR2 is SYDVKM in the germline V gene. Full variable domain (remainder filled in from reference TRBV28 and TRBJ2-3): DVKVTQSSRYLVKRTGEKVFLECVQDMDHENMFWYRQDPGLGLRLIYFSYDVKMKEKGDIPEGYSVSREKKERFSLILESASTNQTSMYLCASSFTTSGRKSTDTQYFGPGTRLTVL.

This clonotype was counted many times. The chain is built from TRBV19 and TRBJ1-5; tentative D call: TRBD1 (5 bases). Germline lookup yields CDR1 LNHDA and CDR2 SQIVND (reference sequence). Between the trimmed V and J ends, which lost 5 bases and 3 bases, there was a span of 14 bases. There are 15 residues in the CDR3. This CDR3 is CASSLGAYDNQPQHF. The CDR3, as DNA: TGTGCCAGTAGTCTAGGGGCCTACGACAATCAGCCCCAGCATTTT.

This sequence joins TRBV9 and TRBJ2-1, with TRBD1 matching 7 bases. CDR1 is SGDLS, CDR2 YYNGEE, per germline. CDR3 size: 15 residues. Germline trimming cut 4 bases from V and 5 bases from J; bases unmatched to any gene: 9. CDR3 nucleotide sequence: TGTGCCAGCAGCCCAAACACAGGGGTCAACAATGAGCAGTTCTTC. Encoded protein: CASSPNTGVNNEQFF.

This clonotype was found many times. V usage is TRBV7-2 and J usage is TRBJ2-5; 11 bases map to TRBD2. With V trimmed by 0 bases and J by 2 bases, 2 bases remained unmatched. The CDR3 extends over 16 amino acids. Germline V gives CDR1 SGHTA, CDR2 FQGNSA. CDR3 loop: CASSLARTSGQETQYF. The CDR3 region has the DNA TGTGCCAGCAGCTTAGCAAGGACTAGCGGGCAAGAGACCCAGTACTTC.

This clonotype was detected many times. The J gene is TRBJ2-7, the V gene TRBV19; D call uncertain. The CDR3 is 15 amino acids. Germline V gene data show CDR1 as LNHDA and CDR2 as SQIVND (reference sequence). Deletions cut 5 bases from V and 3 bases from J, with 17 bases between. The CDR3 region has the DNA TGTGCCAGTAGTCCCGGCCCCACGGAACGCTACGAGCAGTACTTC. This gives the protein CASSPGPTERYEQYF. Using reference TRBV19 and TRBJ2-7 for the parts outside the CDR3, the full variable domain is DGGITQSPKYLFRKEGQNVTLSCEQNLNHDAMYWYRQDPGQGLRLIYYSQIVNDFQKGDIAEGYSVSREKKESFPLTVTSAQKNPTAFYLCASSPGPTERYEQYFGPGTRLTVT.

This clonotype showed up many times. CDR3 in amino acids: CASSTYGGRAHNEQFF. CDR3 coding DNA: TGTGCCAGCAGCACCTATGGCGGGAGGGCCCACAATGAGCAGTTCTTC. The chain employs TRBV7-9 and TRBJ2-1, with 9 nucleotides matching TRBD2. The CDR3 sequence is 16 residues long. CDR1 and CDR2 (germline): SEHNR, FQNEAQ (reference sequence). V trimming: 5 bases; J trimming: 5 bases; junction bases outside the gene matches: 10.

This clonotype was seen repeatedly, ten times or more. This chain links TRBV11-2 with TRBJ2-7, with TRBD1 matching over 9 bases. CDR3 length equals 16 residues. The V and J ends lost 0 bases and 3 bases, in that order; junction bases with no gene match: 6. Germline lookup yields CDR1 SGHAT and CDR2 FQNNGV. As DNA, the CDR3 is TGTGCCAGCAGCTTAGAACCCAACAGGGGGCTCTACGAGCAGTACTTC. Translation: CASSLEPNRGLYEQYF.

This clonotype was seen a few times. This chain links TRBV6-6 with TRBJ1-1; the match to TRBD1 covers 10 bases. From germline, CDR1 is MNHNY and CDR2 SVGAGI (reference sequence). This CDR3 is built from 14 residues. Germline trimming cut 7 bases from V and 10 bases from J; bases unmatched to any gene: 12. Here the CDR3 reads CASTRTGTGDAAFF. DNA for the CDR3: TGTGCCAGCACAAGGACCGGGACAGGGGATGCAGCTTTCTTT.

V and J are TRBV10-3 and TRBJ1-2, with 9 bases identical to TRBD1. Germline CDR1 and CDR2: ENHRY and SYGVKD. The CDR3 is 15 residues long. V trimming: 3 bases; J trimming: 4 bases; junction bases outside the gene matches: 6. CDR3 sequence reads: CAISDRTGDTYGYTF. Here the CDR3 DNA reads TGTGCCATCAGTGACAGGACAGGGGATACCTATGGCTACACCTTC.

The rearrangement uses TRBV14 and TRBJ2-1, with D unclear. The CDR3 runs 13 residues. CDR1 and CDR2 from the germline V gene are SGHDN and FVKESK. Trimming removed 4 bases from V and 9 bases from J, with 13 bases in between. The CDR3 DNA is TGTGCCAGCAGCCCTCGGTTTCGAGCTGAGCAGTTCTTC. The encoded protein is CASSPRFRAEQFF.

This clonotype appeared many times. CDR3 coding DNA: TGCGCCAGCAGCCAAGGGGAGGCATATAGCAATCAGCCCCAGCATTTT. It specifies CASSQGEAYSNQPQHF. V gene TRBV4-1 combines with J gene TRBJ1-5; no reliable D call. The CDR3 sequence is 16 residues long. V was cut by 1 base and J by 0 bases, with 10 bases left in between. Germline lookup yields CDR1 MGHRA and CDR2 YSYEKL.

This clonotype was picked up a small number of times. Written as DNA, the CDR3 is TGCGCCAGCAGCCTCCCTCGGGACACGTACGAGCAGTACTTC. Its translation is CASSLPRDTYEQYF. This chain joins TRBV5-1 and TRBJ2-7; the D gene is possibly TRBD1 (6 bases). This CDR3 is built from 14 residues. Per the germline V gene, CDR1 is SGHRS and CDR2 is YFSETQ. V was pared by 4 bases and J by 4 bases, with 15 bases between.

The table lists this clonotype with many counts. The V call is TRBV6-1, the J call TRBJ2-5; D unclear. This CDR3 is built from 13 residues. Germline CDR1 is MNHNS and CDR2 is SASEGT. Trimming removed 5 bases at V and 1 base at J, with 8 bases between. For the CDR3, the DNA is TGTGCCAGCAGTAAGGAGTTCCAAGAGACCCAGTACTTC. It specifies CASSKEFQETQYF.

The chain employs TRBV18 and TRBJ1-2, with D unresolved. The V and J ends lost 4 bases and 3 bases respectively, with 9 bases between them. Germline V gene sequence: CDR1 KGHSH, CDR2 LQKENI. This CDR3 is built from 13 residues. CDR3 coding DNA: TGTGCCAGCTCACAACGGAGGGACTATGGCTACACCTTC. Translation: CASSQRRDYGYTF.

There are many counts of this clonotype. The genes are TRBV11-2 and TRBJ2-7; D is unclear. With 5 bases removed from V and 9 bases from J, the gap between germline ends came to 14 bases. Germline V gene data show CDR1 as SGHAT and CDR2 as FQNNGV. There are 12 residues in the CDR3. The CDR3 DNA reads as TGTGCCAGCAGCCCCTTTAGGGCGTCGCAGTACTTC. Its translation: CASSPFRASQYF.

This clonotype was observed at least ten times. The genes are TRBV2 and TRBJ2-5; 8 bases match TRBD2. Germline V lookup: CDR1 SNHLY, CDR2 FYNNEI. The CDR3 has 15 residues. V was clipped by 2 bases and J by 5 bases; unmatched bases: 7. The CDR3 loop reads CASSEPSGGGETQYF. CDR3 coding DNA: TGTGCCAGCAGTGAACCCAGCGGGGGCGGGGAGACCCAGTACTTC.